The clone carrying this T cell receptor beta chain appeared a single time. Other DNA sequences in the same sample also yield this CDR3. The V gene end was trimmed by 8 bases and the J gene end by 2 bases; junction bases not matched to a gene: 10. This CDR3 is built from 15 residues. Germline assignment: CDR1 SNHLY and CDR2 FYNNEI. This specimen comes from a study of cytomegalovirus exposure and HLA in healthy donors. Across the study: The study placed about 86% of its approximately 360 genotyped donors in the Caucasian-associated ancestry cluster.

13 Jbeta primers and 60 Vbeta primers were used for the PCR. This table comes from immunoSEQ multiplex PCR, and its TCRdb copy is limited to in-frame clones, with some not included. The sample shows about 130,000 clones, roughly 8.3% of them seen only once. The rearrangement links TRBV2 to TRBJ2-3, with 7 bases aligning to TRBD2. This TCR came from a man aged 35-49 years in good health and CMV-seronegative. The sample comprised PBMCs. The CDR3 loop reads CASPPSGAFTDTQYF. For the CDR3, the DNA is TGTGCCAGCCCCCCCAGCGGGGCATTCACAGATACGCAGTATTTT.